The 27 T cell receptor delta chains below come from one sample, sequenced in a study of gamma-delta chains in newborns, infants, children. TCRdb fed the reads to CATT. The sample contains over 3,000 delta-chain clones, less than 1.5% of which appear only once. What was sequenced was blood. The receptors here all came from a child who was a newborn, infant or young child, either healthy, febrile or measles-vaccinated (not recorded which).

This clone is labeled medium-sized (0.01 to 0.1%). Other nucleotide sequences from this sample produce the same CDR3. Here the CDR3 DNA reads TGTGCCTGTGACCTGGGGGATACTTTGACAGCACAACTCTTCTTT. This encodes CACDLGDTLTAQLFF. This rearrangement joins TRDV2 to TRDJ2, with 10 bases lining up with TRDD3. The CDR3 sequence is 15 residues long. CDR1 is GEAIGNYY and CDR2 is EKD in the germline V gene. V lost 3 bases to trimming and J lost 0 bases; unmatched junction nucleotides: 0.

In this sample, this clone turned up a few times. TCRdb assigns this DNA the protein of a much larger clone, which departs from its translation at residue 3; this likely reflects a read error, and the protein shown comes from translating the DNA. The chain is built from TRDV2 and TRDJ2; 13 nucleotides match TRDD3. Looked up from germline, CDR1 is GEAIGNYY and CDR2 is EKD. This CDR3 has 16 residues. The CDR3 DNA is TGTGCCCGTGACACTGGGGGATACGCTTTGACAGCACAACTCTTCTTT. Translated: CARDTGGYALTAQLFF.

Comment on this clone: The protein held in TCRdb is that of a much larger clone and does not match this DNA's translation at residue 4, likely because of a read error; the protein shown is translated from the DNA. This chain links TRDV2 with TRDJ3, with TRDD3 matching 8 bases. V gave up 5 bases and J gave up 0 bases; unmatched junction bases: 8. Germline V lookup: CDR1 GEAIGNYY, CDR2 EKD. This CDR3 is 18 amino acids long. DNA for the CDR3: TGTGCCTGTGGCACTGTAGGGGATACCTCCTGGGACACCCGACAGATGTTTTTC. Translation: CACGTVGDTSWDTRQMFF.

To note about this clone: The protein given by TCRdb reflects a much larger clone and differs at residue 9 from this DNA's translation, likely from a read error; the protein shown is the DNA's translation. The chain is built from TRDV2 and TRDJ2; 11 positions match TRDD3. This CDR3 spans 16 amino acids. Germline CDR1 is GEAIGNYY and CDR2 is EKD. V dropped 1 base and J dropped 1; count of bases not matched to a gene: 1. The CDR3 DNA follows: TGTGCCTGTGACACACTGGGGGATAATTTGACAGCACAACTCTTCTTT. It specifies CACDTLGDNLTAQLFF.

Turning to this clone: A single base is all that separates this from a far larger clone, so a read error is likely. Other DNA sequences in this sample translate to the same CDR3. V is TRDV2 and J is TRDJ1, with 12 bases identical to TRDD3. The CDR3 loop spans 16 amino acids. Germline V gene sequence: CDR1 GEAIGNYY, CDR2 EKD. V dropped 4 bases and J dropped 0; count of bases not matched to a gene: 5. CDR3 loop: CACDILGDTHTDKLIF. The CDR3 DNA is TGTGCCTGTGATATACTGGGGGATACACACACCGATAAACTCATCTTT.

Judged by abundance, this clone is large. The rearrangement joins TRDV2 to TRDJ3; 10 bases map to TRDD3. Germline lookup yields CDR1 GEAIGNYY and CDR2 EKD. This CDR3 is built from 17 residues. Trimming removed 0 bases from V and 2 bases from J; junction bases left unmatched: 0. The CDR3 here is CACDTGGYAWDTRQMFF. In DNA, the CDR3 is TGTGCCTGTGACACCGGGGGATACGCCTGGGACACCCGACAGATGTTTTTC.

Concerning this clone: Only one base separates this from a far larger clonotype, so it likely reflects a read error. Other nucleotide sequences from this sample produce the same CDR3. The J gene is TRDJ2, the V gene TRDV2, with TRDD3 as a possible D gene (6 bases). The CDR3 runs to 16 residues. Germline CDR1 and CDR2: GEAIGNYY and EKD. Trimming stripped 1 base from V and 0 bases from J, with 11 bases between. CDR3 coding DNA: TGTGCCTGTGACACACTGGGAGATACTTTGACAGCACAACTCTTCTTT. The encoded protein is CACDTLGDTLTAQLFF.

Remarks on this clone: The TCRdb protein, from a much larger clone, departs from this DNA's translation at residue 3, likely by read error; the protein shown derives from the DNA. V usage is TRDV2 and J usage is TRDJ3, with 13 bases fitting TRDD3. CDR1 and CDR2 (germline): GEAIGNYY, EKD. The CDR3 is made up of 20 amino acids. Written as DNA, the CDR3 is TGTGCCCGTGACAAATACTGGGGGATACGCAGCTCCTGGGACACCCGACAGATGTTTTTC. Its translation is CARDKYWGIRSSWDTRQMFF.

This clone was observed a few times. This likely traces to a read error, being one base from a far larger clone. Other DNA variants within this sample encode the same CDR3. This chain uses TRDV2 with TRDJ1, with 13 positions matching TRDD3. Germline CDR1 and CDR2: GEAIGNYY and EKD. The CDR3 covers 16 residues. J gave up 0 bases and V 7 bases, and 7 bases lay outside the gene matches. The DNA for the CDR3 is TGTGCCTGCGATATACTGGGGGATACGCACACCGATAAACTCATCTTT. Amino acids: CACDILGDTHTDKLIF.

On this clone: With only one base between it and a far larger clone, this is likely a read error. This CDR3 is also generated by other DNA sequences in the sample. The V gene is TRDV2, the J gene TRDJ3; 9 bases are a match to TRDD3. The junction had 6 bases not matched to a gene; V was cut back by 7 bases and J by 3 bases. In germline, CDR1 is GEAIGNYY, CDR2 EKD. The length of the CDR3 is 16 residues. The CDR3 sequence is CACDVGGYWDTRQMFF. The CDR3 DNA sequence: TGTGCCTGCGACGTTGGGGGATACTGGGACACCCGACAGATGTTTTTC.

Note on this clone: The TCRdb protein comes from a much larger clone and disagrees with this DNA's translation at residue 13, likely due to a read error; the protein given here is derived from the DNA. The rearrangement links TRDV2 to TRDJ3; 9 bases are a match to TRDD3. Germline V CDR1 and CDR2: GEAIGNYY, EKD. The CDR3 totals 18 residues. CDR3 DNA: TGTGCCTGTGACACGGGGATACGTAGCTCCTGGGACGCCCGACAGATGTTTTTC. Residues: CACDTGIRSSWDARQMFF.

This clone came up a few times. A far larger clone is one nucleotide away, so this likely arose from a read error. This sample also contains other DNA sequences that code for the same CDR3. The J gene is TRDJ3, the V gene TRDV2; 7 bases are a match to TRDD3. With 1 base clipped from V and 4 bases from J, the junction kept 6 bases outside the gene matches. There are 17 residues in the CDR3. Germline assignment: CDR1 GEAIGNYY and CDR2 EKD. As DNA, the CDR3 is TGTGCCTGTGACACTGGGGGACGGTCTTGGGACACCCGACAGATGTTTTTC. Protein: CACDTGGRSWDTRQMFF.

This clone showed up just a few times. This likely traces to a read error, being one base from a far larger clone. The same CDR3 also results from other DNA sequences found in this sample. The chain uses TRDV2 and TRDJ2; TRDD3 is a possible D gene (5 bases). The ends were cut back, 3 bases at V and 4 bases at J, with 14 bases in the middle. This CDR3 contains 15 residues. Germline V lookup: CDR1 GEAIGNYY, CDR2 EKD. The CDR3 DNA reads as TGTGCCTGTGACGCTCTGGGAGATACGACAGCACAACTCTTCTTT. This translates into CACDALGDTTAQLFF.

In regard to this clone: For this DNA, TCRdb reports the protein of a much larger clone, which diverges at residue 11, most likely from a read error; the protein presented here is translated directly from the DNA. CDR3 amino acids: CACDWGSSWDARQMFF. In DNA form, the CDR3 reads TGTGCCTGTGACTGGGGGAGCTCCTGGGACGCCCGACAGATGTTTTTC. This chain connects TRDV2 to TRDJ3; 7 nucleotides align to TRDD3. The length of the CDR3 is 16 residues. Germline CDR1 reads GEAIGNYY; CDR2 reads EKD.

On this clone itself: The junction departs from the called germline gene at one end, perhaps through a read error. The chain uses TRDV2 and TRDJ2, with 11 bases matching TRDD3. From germline, CDR1 is GEAIGNYY and CDR2 EKD. The CDR3 has 17 residues. CDR3 DNA: TGTGCCTGTGGCACCGTTGGGGGATACGCTTTGATAGCACAACTCTTCTTT. Translated, it gives CACGTVGGYALIAQLFF.

Turning to this clone: TCRdb lists the protein of a much larger clone for this DNA, which differs at residue 4, so this is likely a read error; the protein given here is translated from the DNA itself. Other DNA sequences in this sample translate to the same CDR3. The chain joins TRDV2 to TRDJ3; 10 bases are a match to TRDD3. The length of the CDR3 is 16 residues. Germline V CDR1 and CDR2: GEAIGNYY, EKD. V lost 4 bases to trimming and J lost 5 bases; unmatched junction nucleotides: 4. The CDR3 coding sequence is TGTGCCTGTGAGACTGGGGGATTCCGGGACACCCGACAGATGTTTTTC. As protein: CACETGGFRDTRQMFF.

The table lists this clone with a few counts. TCRdb's entry gives the protein of a much larger clone, which mismatches this DNA's translation at residue 9, likely from a read error; the protein reported here is translated from the DNA. The genes are TRDV2 and TRDJ3; TRDD3 aligns across 9 bases. CDR3 size: 18 residues. The J segment lost 0 bases and the V segment lost 2 bases, leaving 4 bases of the junction unmatched. Per germline, CDR1 GEAIGNYY and CDR2 EKD. The CDR3 loop is CACDILGEGSWDTRQMFF. The DNA for the CDR3 is TGTGCCTGTGACATACTGGGGGAGGGCTCCTGGGACACCCGACAGATGTTTTTC.

This clone was observed a handful of times. TCRdb has a much larger clone's protein, which differs at residue 4 from the translation of this DNA, likely because of a read error; what is shown is the protein translated from the DNA. The chain links TRDV2 to TRDJ3, with D perhaps matching TRDD3 (5 bases). The length of the CDR3 is 17 residues. Germline V gives CDR1 GEAIGNYY, CDR2 EKD. The ends were cut back, 5 bases at V and 0 bases at J, with 13 bases in the middle. CDR3: CACGTLGSSWDTRQMFF. The CDR3 coding sequence is TGTGCCTGTGGCACGCTGGGAAGCTCCTGGGACACCCGACAGATGTTTTTC.

This clone showed up just a few times. A far larger clone lies a single base away; this is likely a read error. Other nucleotide sequences from this sample produce the same CDR3. The chain couples TRDV2 to TRDJ1; 13 bases agree with TRDD3. Germline lookup yields CDR1 GEAIGNYY and CDR2 EKD. The CDR3 contains 18 residues. This CDR3 reads CACDTVGTGGYVDDKLIF. The CDR3 DNA reads TGTGCCTGTGACACCGTCGGTACTGGGGGATACGTTGACGATAAACTCATATTT.

Within the sample, this clone is large. This specimen includes other DNA sequences encoding the same CDR3. In DNA, the CDR3 is TGTGCCTGTGACACCTGGGGGATACGCTGGGACACCCGACAGATGTTTTTC. This encodes CACDTWGIRWDTRQMFF. The rearrangement joins TRDV2 to TRDJ3; TRDD3 matches 11 bases. The trim removed 0 bases at V and 3 bases at J, leaving 0 bases unmatched. The CDR3 contains 17 residues. Germline loops: CDR1 GEAIGNYY, CDR2 EKD.

Concerning this clone: TCRdb's protein, taken from a much larger clone, differs from this DNA's translation at residue 11, likely owing to a read error; the protein displayed comes from the DNA. V gene TRDV2 combines with J gene TRDJ2; 11 bases agree with TRDD3. J gave up 6 bases and V 4 bases, and 9 bases lay outside the gene matches. The germline V gene encodes CDR1 GEAIGNYY and CDR2 EKD. The CDR3 length is 16 residues. This CDR3 reads CACDPLGDKGAAQLFF. CDR3 in DNA: TGTGCCTGTGATCCACTGGGGGATAAAGGGGCAGCACAACTCTTCTTT.

There are a few counts of this clone. The junction differs from germline at one of its ends, possibly a read error. The chain uses TRDV2 and TRDJ2, with 11 bases matching TRDD3. Germline V gene sequence: CDR1 GEAIGNYY, CDR2 EKD. The CDR3 contains 15 residues. The CDR3 DNA reads TGTGCCTGTGATCTACTGGGGGATAATCTGGCACACCTCTTCTTT. Translating it yields CACDLLGDNLAHLFF.

At least ten counts were recorded for this clone. The amino acid sequence in TCRdb belongs to a much larger clone and departs from this DNA's translation at residue 6, likely a sequencing read error; the sequence shown is translated from the DNA. The V gene is TRDV2, the J gene TRDJ2, with 9 bases that match TRDD3. Germline lookup yields CDR1 GEAIGNYY and CDR2 EKD. The V and J ends lost 1 base and 0 bases, in that order; junction bases with no gene match: 2. The CDR3 has 16 residues. The CDR3 protein is CACDTMGDTLTAQLFF. The CDR3 nucleotides read TGTGCCTGTGACACAATGGGGGATACTTTGACAGCACAACTCTTCTTT.

This clone was detected only a few times. V usage is TRDV2 and J usage is TRDJ2; TRDD3 matches 11 bases. Germline loops: CDR1 GEAIGNYY, CDR2 EKD. The CDR3 has 18 amino acids. Trimming at V came to 9 bases and at J to 13 bases, leaving 27 bases not matched to a gene. CDR3 bases: TGTGCCCGTGGCTCCCTGGGGGATACTAAGGCGACGACAGGGGCACTCTTCTTT. Protein sequence: CARGSLGDTKATTGALFF.

This clone has just a few counts. The protein given by TCRdb reflects a much larger clone and differs at residue 15 from this DNA's translation, likely from a read error; the protein shown is the DNA's translation. The genes are TRDV2 and TRDJ1; 12 nucleotides match TRDD3. This CDR3 comprises 17 residues. Germline V lookup: CDR1 GEAIGNYY, CDR2 EKD. The CDR3 region is CACDLWGIRGYTDKPIF. In DNA, the CDR3 is TGTGCCTGTGATCTCTGGGGGATACGCGGGTACACCGATAAACCCATCTTT.

In its sample, this clone ranks as medium-sized. An end of the junction does not agree with germline; a read error may underlie this. The same CDR3 is also encoded by other DNA sequences in this sample. The chain employs TRDV2 and TRDJ3, with 13 bases matching TRDD3. Germline CDR1 reads GEAIGNYY; CDR2 reads EKD. The CDR3 sequence is 19 residues long. In DNA form, the CDR3 reads TGTGCCTGTGACCTACTGGGGGATACGAGCTCCTGGGACACCCGACAGATGTTCTTC. It codes for CACDLLGDTSSWDTRQMFF.

On this clone: TCRdb's protein for this DNA is that of a much larger clone and differs from the translation at residue 4, likely a read error; the protein shown is the DNA translation. The chain combines TRDV2 with TRDJ2; 12 nucleotides agree with TRDD3. Per the germline V gene, CDR1 is GEAIGNYY and CDR2 is EKD. J gave up 7 bases and V 6 bases, and 8 bases lay outside the gene matches. The CDR3 is 15 amino acids. CDR3 coding DNA: TGTGCCTGTTACCTACTGGGGGATACTGAAGCACAACTCTTCTTT. It is translated as CACYLLGDTEAQLFF.